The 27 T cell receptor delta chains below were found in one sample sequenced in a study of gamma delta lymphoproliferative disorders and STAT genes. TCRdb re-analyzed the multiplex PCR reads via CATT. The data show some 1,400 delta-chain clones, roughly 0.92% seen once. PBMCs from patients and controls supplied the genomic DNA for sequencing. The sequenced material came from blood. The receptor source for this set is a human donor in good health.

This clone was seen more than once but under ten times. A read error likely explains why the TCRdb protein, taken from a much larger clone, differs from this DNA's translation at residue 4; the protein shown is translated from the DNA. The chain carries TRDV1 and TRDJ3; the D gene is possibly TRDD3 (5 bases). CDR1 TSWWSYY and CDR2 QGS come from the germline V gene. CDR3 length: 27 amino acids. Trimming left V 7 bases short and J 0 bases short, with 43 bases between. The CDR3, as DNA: TGTGCTCTTGACCCCGGGCCCCACTACGTTTTTTCGAGGGGGTTTCAAATGACCTCCTGGGACACCCGACAGATGTTTTTC. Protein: CALDPGPHYVFSRGFQMTSWDTRQMFF.

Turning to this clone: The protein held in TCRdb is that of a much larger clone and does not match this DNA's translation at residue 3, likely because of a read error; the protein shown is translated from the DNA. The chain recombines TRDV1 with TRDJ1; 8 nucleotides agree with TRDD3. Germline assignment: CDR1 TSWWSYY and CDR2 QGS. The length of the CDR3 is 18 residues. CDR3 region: CAPGGQAGGDKTTDKLIF. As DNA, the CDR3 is TGTGCTCCTGGGGGACAGGCTGGGGGGGATAAGACGACCGATAAACTCATCTTT.

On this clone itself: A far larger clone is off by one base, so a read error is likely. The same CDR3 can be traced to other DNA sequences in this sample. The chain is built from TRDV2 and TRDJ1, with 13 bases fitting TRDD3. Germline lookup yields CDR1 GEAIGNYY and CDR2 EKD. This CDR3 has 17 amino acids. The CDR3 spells CACDVLLGDTHTDKLIF. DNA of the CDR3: TGTGCCTGTGACGTGCTACTGGGGGATACGCACACTGATAAACTCATCTTT.

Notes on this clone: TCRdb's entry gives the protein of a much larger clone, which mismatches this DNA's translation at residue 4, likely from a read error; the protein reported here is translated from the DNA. The CDR3 coding sequence is TGTGCCTGTGGCACCGTGGGGTTACTGGGGGCTAACACCGATAAACTCATCTTT. It translates to CACGTVGLLGANTDKLIF. J is TRDJ1 and V is TRDV2; 8 bases align to TRDD3. CDR1 and CDR2 (germline): GEAIGNYY, EKD. The CDR3 sequence is 18 residues long.

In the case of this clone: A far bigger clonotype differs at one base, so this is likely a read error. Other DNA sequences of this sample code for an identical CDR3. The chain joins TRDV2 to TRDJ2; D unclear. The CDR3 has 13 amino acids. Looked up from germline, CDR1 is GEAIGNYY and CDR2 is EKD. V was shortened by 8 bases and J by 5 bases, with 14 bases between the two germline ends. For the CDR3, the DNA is TGTGCCTCCTCTTATCTCCCAACAGCACAACTCTTCTTT. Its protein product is CASSYLPTAQLFF.

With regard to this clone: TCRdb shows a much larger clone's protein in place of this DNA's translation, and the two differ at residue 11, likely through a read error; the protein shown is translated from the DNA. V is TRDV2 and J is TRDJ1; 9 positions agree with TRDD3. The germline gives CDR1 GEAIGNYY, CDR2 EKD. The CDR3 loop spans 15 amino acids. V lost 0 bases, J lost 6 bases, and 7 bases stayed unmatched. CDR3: CACDTVGDIGHKLIF. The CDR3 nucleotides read TGTGCCTGTGACACCGTGGGGGATATCGGCCATAAACTCATCTTT.

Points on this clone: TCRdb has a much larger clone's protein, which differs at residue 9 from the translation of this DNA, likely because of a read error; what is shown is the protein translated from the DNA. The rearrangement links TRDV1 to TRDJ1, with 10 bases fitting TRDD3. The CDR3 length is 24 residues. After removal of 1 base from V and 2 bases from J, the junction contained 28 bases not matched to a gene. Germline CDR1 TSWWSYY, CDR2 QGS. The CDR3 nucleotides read TGTGCTCTTGGGGAACGGCCCGTCCTCCTTCCTATTGTTTGGGGGATACCGGATACCGATAAACTCATCTTT. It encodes CALGERPVLLPIVWGIPDTDKLIF.

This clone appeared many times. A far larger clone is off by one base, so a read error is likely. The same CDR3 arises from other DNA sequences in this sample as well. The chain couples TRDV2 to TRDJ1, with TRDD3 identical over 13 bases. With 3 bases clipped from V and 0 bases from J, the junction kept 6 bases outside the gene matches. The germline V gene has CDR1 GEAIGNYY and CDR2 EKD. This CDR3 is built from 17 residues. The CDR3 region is CACDVLLGDTHTDKLIF. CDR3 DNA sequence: TGTGCCTGTGACGTACTACTGGGGGATACGCACACCGATAAACTCATCTTT.

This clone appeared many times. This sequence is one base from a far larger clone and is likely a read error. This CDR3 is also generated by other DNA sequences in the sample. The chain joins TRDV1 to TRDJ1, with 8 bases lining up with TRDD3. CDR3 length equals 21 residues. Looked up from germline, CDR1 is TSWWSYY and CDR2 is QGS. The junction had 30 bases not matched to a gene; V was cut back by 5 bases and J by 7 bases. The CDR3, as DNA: TGTGCTCTTGGGCAACCCTTGCCACATCCCCTGAGGCTGGGGGACCCCTCTAAACTCATCTTT. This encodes CALGQPLPHPLRLGDPSKLIF.

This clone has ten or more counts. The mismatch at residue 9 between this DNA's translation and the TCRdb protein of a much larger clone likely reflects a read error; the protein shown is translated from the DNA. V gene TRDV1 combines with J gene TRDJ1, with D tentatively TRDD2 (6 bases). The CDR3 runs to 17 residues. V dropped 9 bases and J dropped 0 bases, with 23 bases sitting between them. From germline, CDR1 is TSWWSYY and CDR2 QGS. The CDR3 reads CALHRGYLPYNTDKLIF. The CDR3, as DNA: TGTGCTCTACATCGGGGGTACCTTCCCTATAACACCGATAAACTCATCTTT.

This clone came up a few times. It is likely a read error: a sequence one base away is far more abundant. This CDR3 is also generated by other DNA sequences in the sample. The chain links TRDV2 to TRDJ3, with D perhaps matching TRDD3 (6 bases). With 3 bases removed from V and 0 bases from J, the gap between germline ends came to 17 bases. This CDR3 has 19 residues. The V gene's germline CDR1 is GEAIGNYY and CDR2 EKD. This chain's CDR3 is CACDSTVGGVSWDTRQMFF. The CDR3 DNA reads TGTGCCTGTGACTCCACTGTGGGGGGGGTCTCCTGGGACACCCGACAGATGTTTTTC.

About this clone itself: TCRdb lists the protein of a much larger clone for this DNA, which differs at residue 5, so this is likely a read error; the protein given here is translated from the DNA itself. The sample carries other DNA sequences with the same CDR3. The CDR3 sequence: CACDVLLGDTDLTDKLIF. As DNA, the CDR3 is TGTGCCTGTGACGTCCTACTGGGGGATACGGACTTAACCGATAAACTCATCTTC. The genes are TRDV2 and TRDJ1, with TRDD3 matching over 13 bases. This CDR3 is built from 18 residues. Germline CDR1 reads GEAIGNYY; CDR2 reads EKD.

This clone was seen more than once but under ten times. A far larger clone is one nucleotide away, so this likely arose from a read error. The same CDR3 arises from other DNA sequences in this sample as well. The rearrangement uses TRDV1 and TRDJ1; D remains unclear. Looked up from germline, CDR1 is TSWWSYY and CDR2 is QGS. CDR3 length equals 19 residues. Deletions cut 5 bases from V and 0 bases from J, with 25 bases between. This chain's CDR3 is CALGPYLYVLVPYTDKLIF. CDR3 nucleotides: TGTGCTCTTGGGCCTTACCTGTACGTTTTGGTTCCATACACCGATAAACTCATCTTT.

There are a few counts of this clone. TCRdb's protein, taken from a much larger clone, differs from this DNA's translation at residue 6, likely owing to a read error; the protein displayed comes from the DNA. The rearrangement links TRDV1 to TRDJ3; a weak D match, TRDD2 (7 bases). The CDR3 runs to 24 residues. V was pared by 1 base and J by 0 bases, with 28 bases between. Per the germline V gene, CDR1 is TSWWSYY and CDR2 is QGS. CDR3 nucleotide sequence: TGTGCTCTTGGGGAACCTTCCTTCTTTTTCCTACGTACTGGGAGCTCCTGGGACACCCGACAGATGTTTTTC. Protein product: CALGEPSFFFLRTGSSWDTRQMFF.

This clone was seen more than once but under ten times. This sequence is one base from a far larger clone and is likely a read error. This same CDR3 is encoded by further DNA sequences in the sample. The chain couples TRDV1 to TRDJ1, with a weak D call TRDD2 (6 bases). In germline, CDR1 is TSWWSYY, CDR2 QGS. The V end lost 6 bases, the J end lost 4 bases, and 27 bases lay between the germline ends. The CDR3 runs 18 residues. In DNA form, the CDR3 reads TGTGCTCTTGGATTAAAACCTTCCGGTACGCACAGTGGCGATAAACTCATCTTT. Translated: CALGLKPSGTHSGDKLIF.

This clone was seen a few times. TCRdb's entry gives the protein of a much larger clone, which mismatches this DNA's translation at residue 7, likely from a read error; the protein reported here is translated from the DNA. The CDR3 DNA reads as TGTGCTCTTGGGGAATATATGGTCGCCAATTTCATAACTGGGGGCCCGAAGTACACCGATAAACTCATCTTT. It is translated as CALGEYMVANFITGGPKYTDKLIF. The rearrangement links TRDV1 to TRDJ1, with 8 bases that match TRDD3. CDR1 and CDR2 from the germline V gene are TSWWSYY and QGS. This CDR3 contains 24 residues. The V gene end was trimmed by 2 bases and the J gene end by 0 bases; junction bases not matched to a gene: 29.

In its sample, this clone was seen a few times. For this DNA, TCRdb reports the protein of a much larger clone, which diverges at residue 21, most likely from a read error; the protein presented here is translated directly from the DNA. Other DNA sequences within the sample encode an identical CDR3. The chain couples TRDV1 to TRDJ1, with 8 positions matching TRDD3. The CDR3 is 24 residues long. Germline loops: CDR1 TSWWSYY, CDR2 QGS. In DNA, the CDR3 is TGTGCTCTTGGGGAATATTTGGTCGCCAATTTCATAACTGGGGGCCCGAAGTACACCGATAACCTCATCTTT. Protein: CALGEYLVANFITGGPKYTDNLIF.

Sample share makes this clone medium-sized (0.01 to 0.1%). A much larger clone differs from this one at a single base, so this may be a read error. The CDR3, as DNA: TGTGCCTGTGGCACCCTCCTTCAAGCCAGTACTGGGGGGTTCGATAAACTCATCTTT. It codes for CACGTLLQASTGGFDKLIF. The rearrangement joins TRDV2 to TRDJ1; TRDD3 agrees at 8 bases. Germline assignment: CDR1 GEAIGNYY and CDR2 EKD. The CDR3 extends over 19 amino acids.

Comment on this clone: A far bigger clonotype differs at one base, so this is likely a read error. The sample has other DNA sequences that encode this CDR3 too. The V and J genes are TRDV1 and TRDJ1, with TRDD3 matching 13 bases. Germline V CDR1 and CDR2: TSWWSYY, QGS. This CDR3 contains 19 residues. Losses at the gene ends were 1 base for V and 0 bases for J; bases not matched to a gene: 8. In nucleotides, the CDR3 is TGTGCTCTTGGGGAACAGCCTCTACTGGGGGATACGTACACCGATAAACTCATCTTT. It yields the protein CALGEQPLLGDTYTDKLIF.

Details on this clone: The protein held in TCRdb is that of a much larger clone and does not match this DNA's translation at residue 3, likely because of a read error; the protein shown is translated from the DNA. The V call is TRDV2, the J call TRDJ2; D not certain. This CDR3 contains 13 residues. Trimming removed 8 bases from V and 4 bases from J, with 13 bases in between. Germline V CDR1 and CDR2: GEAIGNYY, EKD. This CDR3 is CAFSYLPTAQLFF. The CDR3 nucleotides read TGTGCCTTCTCTTATCTCCCGACAGCACAACTCTTCTTT.

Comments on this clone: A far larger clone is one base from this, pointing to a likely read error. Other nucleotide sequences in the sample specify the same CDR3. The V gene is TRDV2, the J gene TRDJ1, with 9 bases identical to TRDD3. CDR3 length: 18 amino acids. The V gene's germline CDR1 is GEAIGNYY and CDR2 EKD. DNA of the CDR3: TGTGCCTGCGACACCCTACTGGGGGACCCCTTCTTGACCGATAAACTCATCTTT. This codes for CACDTLLGDPFLTDKLIF.

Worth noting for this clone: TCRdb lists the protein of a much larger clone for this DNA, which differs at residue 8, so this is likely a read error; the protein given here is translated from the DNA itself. CDR3 in DNA: TGTGCCTGTGACACCGTGGGGGAAATCGGCGATAAACTCATCTTT. As protein: CACDTVGEIGDKLIF. This chain connects TRDV2 to TRDJ1; 7 bases align to TRDD3. Germline CDR1 reads GEAIGNYY; CDR2 reads EKD. With 0 bases clipped from V and 4 bases from J, the junction kept 7 bases outside the gene matches. This CDR3 contains 15 residues.

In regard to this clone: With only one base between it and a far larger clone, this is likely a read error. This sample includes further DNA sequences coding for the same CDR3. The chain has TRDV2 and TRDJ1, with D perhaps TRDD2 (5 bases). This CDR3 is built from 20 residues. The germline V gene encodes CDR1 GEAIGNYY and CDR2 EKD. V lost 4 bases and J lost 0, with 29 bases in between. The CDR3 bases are TGTGCCTGTGATACTATGAGCTCCTATGGAGCCAACTATTACACCGATAAACTCATCTTT. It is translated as CACDTMSSYGANYYTDKLIF.

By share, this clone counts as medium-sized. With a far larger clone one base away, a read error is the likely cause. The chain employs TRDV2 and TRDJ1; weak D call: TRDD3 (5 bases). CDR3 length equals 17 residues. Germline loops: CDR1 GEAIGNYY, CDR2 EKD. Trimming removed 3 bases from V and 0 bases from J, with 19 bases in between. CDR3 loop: CACDAVAGWDDTDKLIF. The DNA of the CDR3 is TGTGCCTGTGACGCCGTTGCTGGGTGGGACGACACCGATAAACTCATCTTT.

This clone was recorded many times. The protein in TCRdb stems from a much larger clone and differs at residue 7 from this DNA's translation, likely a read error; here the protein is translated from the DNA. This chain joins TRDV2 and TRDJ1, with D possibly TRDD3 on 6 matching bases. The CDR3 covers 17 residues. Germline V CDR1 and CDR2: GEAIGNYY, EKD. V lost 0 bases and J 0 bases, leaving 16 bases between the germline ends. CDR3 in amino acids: CACDTVTGWDDTDKLIF. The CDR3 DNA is TGTGCCTGTGACACCGTTACTGGGTGGGACGACACCGATAAACTCATCTTT.

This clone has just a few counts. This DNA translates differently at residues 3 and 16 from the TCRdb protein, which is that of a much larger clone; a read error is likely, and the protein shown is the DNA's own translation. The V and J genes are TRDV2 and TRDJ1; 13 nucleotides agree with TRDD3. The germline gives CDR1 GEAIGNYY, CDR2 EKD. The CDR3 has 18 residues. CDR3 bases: TGTGCCCGTGACGCCCTACTGGGGGATACGGACTTAACCGATAAACCCATCTTT. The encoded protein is CARDALLGDTDLTDKPIF.

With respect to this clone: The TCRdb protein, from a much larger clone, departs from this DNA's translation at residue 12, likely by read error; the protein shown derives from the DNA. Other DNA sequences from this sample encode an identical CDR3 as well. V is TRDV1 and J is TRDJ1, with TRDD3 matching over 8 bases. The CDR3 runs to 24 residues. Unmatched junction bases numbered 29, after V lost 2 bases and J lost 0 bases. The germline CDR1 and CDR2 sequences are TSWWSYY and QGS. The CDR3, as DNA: TGTGCTCTTGGGGAATATTTAGTCGCCAATTTCGTAACTGGGGGCCCGAAGTACACCGATAAACTCATCTTT. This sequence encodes CALGEYLVANFVTGGPKYTDKLIF.